Here is one T cell receptor beta chain with its context. This sample is part of a study of long-term antiretroviral therapy in people with HIV. Sequencing used immunoSEQ v3.0 at survey level. The method was immunoSEQ multiplex PCR; TCRdb's version includes in-frame clones alone and lacks a portion of them. The sample holds around 20,000 clones, more than 65% seen once. CDR1 and CDR2 from the germline V gene are MNHEY and SMNVEV (reference sequence). V was clipped by 7 bases and J by 0 bases; unmatched bases: 12. CDR3 length: 18 residues. The chain couples TRBV27 to TRBJ2-1; 10 positions match TRBD1. The sequenced sample was unsorted PBMCs, obtained at the start of antiretroviral therapy, before treatment. The source is a man between 18 and 29 years old with HIV. The CDR3 reads CASIPYPGQGGSYNEQFF. The CDR3 bases are TGTGCCAGCATCCCATACCCAGGACAGGGGGGCTCCTACAATGAGCAGTTCTTC.